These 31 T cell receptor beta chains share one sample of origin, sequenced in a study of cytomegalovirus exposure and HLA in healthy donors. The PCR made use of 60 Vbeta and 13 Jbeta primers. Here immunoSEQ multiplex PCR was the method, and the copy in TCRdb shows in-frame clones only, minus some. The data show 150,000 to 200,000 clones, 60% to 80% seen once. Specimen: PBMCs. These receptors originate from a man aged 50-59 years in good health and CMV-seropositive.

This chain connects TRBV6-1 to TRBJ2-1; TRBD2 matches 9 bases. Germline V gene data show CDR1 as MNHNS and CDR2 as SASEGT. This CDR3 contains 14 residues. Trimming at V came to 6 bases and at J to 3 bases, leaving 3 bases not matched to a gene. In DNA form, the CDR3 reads TGTGCCAGCAGCTGGACTAGCGACTACAATGAGCAGTTCTTC. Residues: CASSWTSDYNEQFF.

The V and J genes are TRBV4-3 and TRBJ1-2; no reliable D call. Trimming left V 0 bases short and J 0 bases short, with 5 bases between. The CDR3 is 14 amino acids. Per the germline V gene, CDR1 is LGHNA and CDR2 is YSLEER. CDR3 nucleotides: TGCGCCAGCAGCCAAGAAGCTGCTAACTATGGCTACACCTTC. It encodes CASSQEAANYGYTF.

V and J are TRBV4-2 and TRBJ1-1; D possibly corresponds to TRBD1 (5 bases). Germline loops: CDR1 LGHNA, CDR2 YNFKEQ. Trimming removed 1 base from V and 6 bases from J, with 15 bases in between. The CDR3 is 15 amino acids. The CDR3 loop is CASSQVYGAGAEAFF. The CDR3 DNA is TGTGCCAGCAGCCAAGTATATGGGGCTGGGGCTGAAGCTTTCTTT.

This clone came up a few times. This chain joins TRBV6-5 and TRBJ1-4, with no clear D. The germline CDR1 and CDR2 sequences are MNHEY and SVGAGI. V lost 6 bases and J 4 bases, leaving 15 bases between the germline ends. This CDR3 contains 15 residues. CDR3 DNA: TGTGCCAGCAGGCAACAAGGCGGCTTTAATGAAAAACTGTTTTTT. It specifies CASRQQGGFNEKLFF.

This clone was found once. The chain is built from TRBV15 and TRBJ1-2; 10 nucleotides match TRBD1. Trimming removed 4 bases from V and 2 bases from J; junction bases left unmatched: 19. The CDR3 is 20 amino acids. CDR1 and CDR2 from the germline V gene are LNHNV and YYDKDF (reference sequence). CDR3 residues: CATSTPTSGGTGEFNYGYTF. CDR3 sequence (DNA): TGTGCCACCAGCACACCTACTTCAGGGGGGACAGGGGAATTCAACTATGGCTACACCTTC. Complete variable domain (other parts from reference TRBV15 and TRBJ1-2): DAMVIQNPRYQVTQFGKPVTLSCSQTLNHNVMYWYQQKSSQAPKLLFHYYDKDFNNEADTPDNFQSRRPNTSFCFLDIRSPGLGDTAMYLCATSTPTSGGTGEFNYGYTFGSGTRLTVV.

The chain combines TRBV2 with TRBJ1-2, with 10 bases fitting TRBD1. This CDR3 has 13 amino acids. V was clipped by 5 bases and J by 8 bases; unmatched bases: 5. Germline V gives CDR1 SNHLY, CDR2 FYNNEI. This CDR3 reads CASSLTGGAGYTF. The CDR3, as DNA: TGTGCCAGCAGTTTGACAGGGGGCGCGGGCTACACCTTC.

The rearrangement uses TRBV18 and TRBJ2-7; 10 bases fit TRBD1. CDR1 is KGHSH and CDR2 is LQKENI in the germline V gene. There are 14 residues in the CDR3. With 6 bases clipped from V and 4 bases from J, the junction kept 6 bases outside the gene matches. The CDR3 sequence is CASSPTGGNYEQYF. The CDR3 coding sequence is TGTGCCAGCTCTCCGACAGGGGGCAATTACGAGCAGTACTTC.

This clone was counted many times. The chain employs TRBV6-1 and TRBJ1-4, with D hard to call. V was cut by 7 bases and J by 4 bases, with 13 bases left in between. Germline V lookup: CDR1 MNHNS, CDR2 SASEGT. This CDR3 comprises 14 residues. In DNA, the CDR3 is TGTGCCAGCAAGGAGGGCGGCATTAATGAAAAACTGTTTTTT. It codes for CASKEGGINEKLFF.

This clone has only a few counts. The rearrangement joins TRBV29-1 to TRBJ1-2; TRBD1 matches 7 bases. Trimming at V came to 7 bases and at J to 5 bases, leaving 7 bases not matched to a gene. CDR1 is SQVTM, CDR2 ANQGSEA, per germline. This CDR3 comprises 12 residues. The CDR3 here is CSADRDDYGYTF. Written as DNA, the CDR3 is TGCAGCGCCGACAGGGATGATTATGGCTACACCTTC.

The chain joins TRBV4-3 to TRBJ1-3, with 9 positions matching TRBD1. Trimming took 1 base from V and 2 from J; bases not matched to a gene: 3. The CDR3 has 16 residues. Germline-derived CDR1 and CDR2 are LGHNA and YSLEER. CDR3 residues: CASSQVQGAPGNTIYF. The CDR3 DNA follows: TGCGCCAGCAGCCAAGTACAGGGGGCCCCTGGAAACACCATATATTTT.

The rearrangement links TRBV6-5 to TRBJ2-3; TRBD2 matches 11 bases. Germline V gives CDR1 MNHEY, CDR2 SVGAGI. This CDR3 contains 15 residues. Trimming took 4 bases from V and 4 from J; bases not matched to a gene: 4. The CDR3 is CASSFSGGGSDTQYF. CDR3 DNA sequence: TGTGCCAGCAGTTTTAGCGGGGGGGGGTCAGATACGCAGTATTTT.

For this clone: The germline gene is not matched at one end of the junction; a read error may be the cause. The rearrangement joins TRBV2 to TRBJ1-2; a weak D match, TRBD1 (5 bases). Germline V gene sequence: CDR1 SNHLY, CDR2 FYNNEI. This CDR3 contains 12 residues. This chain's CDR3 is CASSVGGAQRYF. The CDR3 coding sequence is TGTGCCAGCAGTGTAGGAGGGGCACAACGATACTTC.

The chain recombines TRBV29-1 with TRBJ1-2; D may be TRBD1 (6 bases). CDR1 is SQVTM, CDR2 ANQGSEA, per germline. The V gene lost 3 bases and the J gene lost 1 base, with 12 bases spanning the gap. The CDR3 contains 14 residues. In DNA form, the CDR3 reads TGCAGCGTTGAGACGGGACATTTTAACTATGGCTACACCTTC. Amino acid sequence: CSVETGHFNYGYTF.

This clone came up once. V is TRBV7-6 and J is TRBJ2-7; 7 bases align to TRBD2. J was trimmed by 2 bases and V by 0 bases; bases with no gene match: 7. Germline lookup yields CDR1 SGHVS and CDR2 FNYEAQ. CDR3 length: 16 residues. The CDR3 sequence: CASSLASWRGTYEQYF. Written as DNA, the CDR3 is TGTGCCAGCAGCTTAGCTTCGTGGCGGGGGACCTACGAGCAGTACTTC.

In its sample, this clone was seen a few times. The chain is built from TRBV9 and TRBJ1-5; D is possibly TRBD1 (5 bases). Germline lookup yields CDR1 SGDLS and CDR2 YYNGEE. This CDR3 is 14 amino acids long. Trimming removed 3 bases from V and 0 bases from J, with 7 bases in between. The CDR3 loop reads CASSEGYSNQPQHF. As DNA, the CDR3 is TGTGCCAGCAGCGAGGGGTATAGCAATCAGCCCCAGCATTTT.

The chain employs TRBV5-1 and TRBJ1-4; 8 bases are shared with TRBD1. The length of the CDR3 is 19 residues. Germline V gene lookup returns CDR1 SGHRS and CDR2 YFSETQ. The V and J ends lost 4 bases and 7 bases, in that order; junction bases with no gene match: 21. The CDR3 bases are TGCGCCAGCAGCCCAGGACAGGGAAAGCCCGGTGCAGGCAGTGAAAAACTGTTTTTT. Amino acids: CASSPGQGKPGAGSEKLFF.

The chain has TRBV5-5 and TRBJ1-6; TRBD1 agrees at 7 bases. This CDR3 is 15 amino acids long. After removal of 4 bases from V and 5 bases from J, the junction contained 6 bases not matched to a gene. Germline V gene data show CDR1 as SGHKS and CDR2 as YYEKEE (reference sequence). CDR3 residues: CASSAGTVNNSPLHF. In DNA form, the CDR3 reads TGTGCCAGCAGCGCCGGGACAGTAAATAATTCACCCCTCCACTTT.

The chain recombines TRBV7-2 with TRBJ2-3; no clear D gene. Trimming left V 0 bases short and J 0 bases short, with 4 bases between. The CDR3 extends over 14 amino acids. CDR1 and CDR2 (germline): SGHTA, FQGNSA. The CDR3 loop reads CASSLASSTDTQYF. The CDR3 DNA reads TGTGCCAGCAGCTTAGCGAGCAGCACAGATACGCAGTATTTT.

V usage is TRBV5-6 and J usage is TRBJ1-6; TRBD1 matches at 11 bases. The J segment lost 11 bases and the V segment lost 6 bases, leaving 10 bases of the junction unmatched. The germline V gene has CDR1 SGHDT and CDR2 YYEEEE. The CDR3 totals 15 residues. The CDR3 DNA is TGTGCCAGCACCGCAATCGGACAGGGGGCTCCACCCCTCCACTTT. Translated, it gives CASTAIGQGAPPLHF. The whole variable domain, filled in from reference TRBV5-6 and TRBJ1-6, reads DAGVTQSPTHLIKTRGQQVTLRCSPKSGHDTVSWYQQALGQGPQFIFQYYEEEERQRGNFPDRFSGHQFPNYSSELNVNALLLGDSALYLCASTAIGQGAPPLHFGNGTRLTVT.

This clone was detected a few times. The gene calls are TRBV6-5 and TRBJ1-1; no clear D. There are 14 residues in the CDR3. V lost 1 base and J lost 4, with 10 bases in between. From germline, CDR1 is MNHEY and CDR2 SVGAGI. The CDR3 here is CASSYLVAGTEAFF. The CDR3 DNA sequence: TGTGCCAGCAGTTACTTGGTCGCGGGCACTGAAGCTTTCTTT.

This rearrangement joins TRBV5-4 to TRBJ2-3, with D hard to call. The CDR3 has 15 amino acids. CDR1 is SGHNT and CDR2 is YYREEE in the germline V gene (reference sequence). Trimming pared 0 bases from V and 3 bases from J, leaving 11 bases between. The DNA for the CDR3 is TGTGCCAGCAGCTTGGACCCCGAGAGGACAGATACGCAGTATTTT. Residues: CASSLDPERTDTQYF.

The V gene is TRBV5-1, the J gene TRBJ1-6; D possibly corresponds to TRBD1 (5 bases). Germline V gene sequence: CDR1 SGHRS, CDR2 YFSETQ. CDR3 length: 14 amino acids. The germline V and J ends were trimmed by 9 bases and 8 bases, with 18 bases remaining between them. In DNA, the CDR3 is TGCGCCAATCCTGGGGCGGGGTGTGATTCACCCCTCCACTTT. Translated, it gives CANPGAGCDSPLHF.

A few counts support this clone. CDR3 coding DNA: TGCGCCAGCAGCCAAGATGGACAGGGGAGTCAGCCCCAGCATTTT. Its translation: CASSQDGQGSQPQHF. The J gene is TRBJ1-5, the V gene TRBV4-1, with 9 bases that match TRBD1. Germline values: CDR1 MGHRA, CDR2 YSYEKL. V was clipped by 0 bases and J by 6 bases; unmatched bases: 3. The CDR3 has 15 amino acids.

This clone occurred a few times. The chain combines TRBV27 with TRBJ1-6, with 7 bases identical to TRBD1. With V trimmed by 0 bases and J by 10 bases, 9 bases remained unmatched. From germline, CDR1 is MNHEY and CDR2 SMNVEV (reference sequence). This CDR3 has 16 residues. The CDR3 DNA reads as TGTGCCAGCAGTTTATCGATGAGACAGGGCGGATCACCCCTCCACTTT. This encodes CASSLSMRQGGSPLHF.

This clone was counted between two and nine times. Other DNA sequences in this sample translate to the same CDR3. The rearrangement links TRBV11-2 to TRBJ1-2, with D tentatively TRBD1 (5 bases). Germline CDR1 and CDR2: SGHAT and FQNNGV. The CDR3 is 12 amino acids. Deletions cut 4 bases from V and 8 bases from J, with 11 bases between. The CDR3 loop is CASSSGKGGYTF. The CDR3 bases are TGTGCCAGCAGCTCAGGGAAGGGGGGCTACACCTTC.

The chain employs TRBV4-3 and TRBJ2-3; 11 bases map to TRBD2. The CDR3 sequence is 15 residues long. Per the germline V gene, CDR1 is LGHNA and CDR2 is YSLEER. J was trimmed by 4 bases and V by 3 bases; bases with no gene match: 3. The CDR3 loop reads CASSHLAGGSDTQYF. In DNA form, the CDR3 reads TGCGCCAGCAGCCACCTAGCGGGGGGTTCAGATACGCAGTATTTT.

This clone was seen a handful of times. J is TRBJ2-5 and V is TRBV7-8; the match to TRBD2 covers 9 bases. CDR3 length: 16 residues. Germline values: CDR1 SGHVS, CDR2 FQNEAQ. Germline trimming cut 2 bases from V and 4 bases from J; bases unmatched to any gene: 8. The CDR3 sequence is CASSLNLGGGGETQYF. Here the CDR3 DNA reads TGTGCCAGCAGCTTAAACCTTGGCGGGGGGGGAGAGACCCAGTACTTC.

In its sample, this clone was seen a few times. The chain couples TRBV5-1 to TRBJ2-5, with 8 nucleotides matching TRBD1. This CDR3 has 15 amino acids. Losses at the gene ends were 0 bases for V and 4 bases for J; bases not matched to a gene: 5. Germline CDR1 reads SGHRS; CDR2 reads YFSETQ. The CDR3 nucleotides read TGCGCCAGCAGCTTGGTTACAGGGGGTGGAGAGACCCAGTACTTC. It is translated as CASSLVTGGGETQYF.

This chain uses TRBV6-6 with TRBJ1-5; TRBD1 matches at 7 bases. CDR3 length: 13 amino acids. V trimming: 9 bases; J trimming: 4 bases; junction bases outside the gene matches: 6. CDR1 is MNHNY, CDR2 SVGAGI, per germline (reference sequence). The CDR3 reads CASTDRVNQPQHF. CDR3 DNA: TGTGCCAGTACAGACAGGGTAAATCAGCCCCAGCATTTT.

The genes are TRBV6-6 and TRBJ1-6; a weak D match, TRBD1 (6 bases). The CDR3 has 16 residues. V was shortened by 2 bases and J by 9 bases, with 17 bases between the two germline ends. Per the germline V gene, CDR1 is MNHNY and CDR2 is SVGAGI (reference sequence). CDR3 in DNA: TGTGCCAGCAGTTACACGATGGGGGGGCCGTCTTCACCCCTCCACTTT. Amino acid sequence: CASSYTMGGPSSPLHF.

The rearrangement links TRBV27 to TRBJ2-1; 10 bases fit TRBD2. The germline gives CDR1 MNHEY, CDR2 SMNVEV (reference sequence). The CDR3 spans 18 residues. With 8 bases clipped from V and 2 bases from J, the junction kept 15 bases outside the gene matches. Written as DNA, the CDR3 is TGTGCCAGCGTCGCAACTCATCCTGGACTAGCGGCCTACAATGAGCAGTTCTTC. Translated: CASVATHPGLAAYNEQFF.